This paragraph reports one T cell receptor beta chain. No antigen is known for it. The CDR3 length is 13 residues. Germline assignment: CDR1 SGDLS and CDR2 YYNGEE. V lost 4 bases to trimming and J lost 2 bases, with 10 bases between them. Time point noted: week 23, last vaccination. With topical imiquimod, each dose of the vaccine consisted of 300 ug of mutant IDH1 20-mer peptide. Assay: immunoSEQ multiplex PCR; the TCRdb copy retains only in-frame clones and omits some. The sample has around 40,000 clones; approximately 84% are singletons. This entry is derived from a study of a mutant IDH1 vaccine in newly diagnosed glioma.

The sequencing here drew on PBMCs, taken from a glioma patient whose treatment included an IDH1 peptide vaccine. This TCR came from a woman aged 18 to 35 with glioma. Some clones in this sample may be carry-over from other donors' samples. J is TRBJ2-7 and V is TRBV9, with D possibly TRBD2 on 5 matching bases. The CDR3 DNA sequence: TGTGCCAGCAGCAAAGGACTGGCCTACGAGCAGTACTTC. Translated: CASSKGLAYEQYF.